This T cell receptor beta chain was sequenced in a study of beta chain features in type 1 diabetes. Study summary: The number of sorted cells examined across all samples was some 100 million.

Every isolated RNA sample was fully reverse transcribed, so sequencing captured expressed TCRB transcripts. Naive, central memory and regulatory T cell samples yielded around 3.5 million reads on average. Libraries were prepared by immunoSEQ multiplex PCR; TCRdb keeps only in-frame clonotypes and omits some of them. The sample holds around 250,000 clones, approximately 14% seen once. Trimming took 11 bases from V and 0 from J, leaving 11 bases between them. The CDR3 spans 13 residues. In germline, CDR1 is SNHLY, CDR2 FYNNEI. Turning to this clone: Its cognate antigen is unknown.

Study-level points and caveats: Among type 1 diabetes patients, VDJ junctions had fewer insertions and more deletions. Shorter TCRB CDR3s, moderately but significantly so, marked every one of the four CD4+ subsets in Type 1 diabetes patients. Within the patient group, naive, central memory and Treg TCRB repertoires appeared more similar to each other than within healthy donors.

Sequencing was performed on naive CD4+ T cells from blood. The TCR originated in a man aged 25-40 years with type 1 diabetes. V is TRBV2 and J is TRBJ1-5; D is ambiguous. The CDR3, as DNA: TGTGCCTCCACTCGGGTTAGCAATCAGCCCCAGCATTTT. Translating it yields CASTRVSNQPQHF.